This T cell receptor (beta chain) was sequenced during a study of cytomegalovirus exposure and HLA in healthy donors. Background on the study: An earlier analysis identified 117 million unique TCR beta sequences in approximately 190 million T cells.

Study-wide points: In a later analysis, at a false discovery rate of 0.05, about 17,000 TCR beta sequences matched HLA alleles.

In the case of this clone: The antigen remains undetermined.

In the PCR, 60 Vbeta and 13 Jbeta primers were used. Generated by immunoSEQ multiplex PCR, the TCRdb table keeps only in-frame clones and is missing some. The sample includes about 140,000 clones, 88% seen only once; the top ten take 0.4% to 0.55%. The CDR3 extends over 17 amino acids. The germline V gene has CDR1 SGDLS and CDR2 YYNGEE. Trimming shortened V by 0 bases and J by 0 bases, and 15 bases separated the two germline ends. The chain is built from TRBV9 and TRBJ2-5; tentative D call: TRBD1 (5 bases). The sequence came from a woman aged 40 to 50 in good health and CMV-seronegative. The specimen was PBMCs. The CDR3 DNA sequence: TGTGCCAGCAGCGTAGCCTGGGGCTCCTCGTACCAAGAGACCCAGTACTTC. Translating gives CASSVAWGSSYQETQYF. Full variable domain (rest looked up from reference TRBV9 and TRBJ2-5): DSGVTQTPKHLITATGQRVTLRCSPRSGDLSVYWYQQSLDQGLQFLIQYYNGEERAKGNILERFSAQQFPDLHSELNLSSLELGDSALYFCASSVAWGSSYQETQYFGPGTRLLVL.